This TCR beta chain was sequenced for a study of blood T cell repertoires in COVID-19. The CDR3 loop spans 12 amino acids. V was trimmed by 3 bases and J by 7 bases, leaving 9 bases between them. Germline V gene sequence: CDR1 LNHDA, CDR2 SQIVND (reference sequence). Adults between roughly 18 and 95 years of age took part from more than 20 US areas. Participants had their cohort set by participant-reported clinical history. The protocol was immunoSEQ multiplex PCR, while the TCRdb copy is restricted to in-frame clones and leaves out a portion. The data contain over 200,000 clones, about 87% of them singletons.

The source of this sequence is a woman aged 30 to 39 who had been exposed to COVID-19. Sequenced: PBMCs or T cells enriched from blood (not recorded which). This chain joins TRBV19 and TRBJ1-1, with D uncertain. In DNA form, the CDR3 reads TGTGCCAGTAGTATTGGGAGGGATGAAGCTTTCTTT. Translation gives CASSIGRDEAFF.